This passage covers 27 T cell receptor beta chains from one sample sequenced in a study of cytomegalovirus exposure and HLA in healthy donors. PCR used 60 Vbeta primers and 13 Jbeta primers. Data came from immunoSEQ multiplex PCR; TCRdb stores just in-frame clones and leaves some out. The table includes 200,000 to 250,000 clones, about 84% detected once. Sequences were obtained from PBMCs. The receptors derive from a human donor in good health.

The rearrangement uses TRBV7-9 and TRBJ2-7; tentative D call: TRBD2 (5 bases). This CDR3 has 15 amino acids. Trimming stripped 5 bases from V and 2 bases from J, with 16 bases between. Germline CDR1 is SEHNR and CDR2 is FQNEAQ (reference sequence). The CDR3 DNA reads as TGTGCCAGCAGCCCCGCGGGCCCTGGGGCCTACGAGCAGTACTTC. Protein: CASSPAGPGAYEQYF.

The rearrangement uses TRBV29-1 and TRBJ2-7, with TRBD2 identical over 8 bases. The V gene's germline CDR1 is SQVTM and CDR2 ANQGSEA. This CDR3 spans 13 amino acids. V was clipped by 4 bases and J by 4 bases; unmatched bases: 6. The CDR3 DNA is TGCAGCGTTGTTAGCGGGATGGAATACGAGCAGTACTTC. Amino acids: CSVVSGMEYEQYF.

As for this clone: Relative to the germline gene, one junction end is altered; a read error may explain this. The rearrangement uses TRBV7-7 and TRBJ2-3; a weak D match, TRBD2 (6 bases). The CDR3 extends over 14 amino acids. Germline CDR1 SSHAT, CDR2 FNYEAQ (reference sequence). This chain's CDR3 is CASSLGLSTDTQYF. The CDR3 region has the DNA TGTGCTAGCAGCTTGGGACTCAGCACAGATACGCAGTATTTT.

The rearrangement joins TRBV4-1 to TRBJ2-7, with D perhaps TRBD2 (6 bases). The CDR3 runs to 15 residues. The germline gives CDR1 MGHRA, CDR2 YSYEKL. The V and J ends lost 0 bases and 3 bases respectively, with 12 bases between them. This chain's CDR3 is CASSQDPGGDYEQYF. The CDR3 DNA is TGCGCCAGCAGCCAAGATCCCGGGGGAGACTACGAGCAGTACTTC.

The CDR3 DNA is TGTGCCAGCAGTGAACAGAGGTCAGCGAGGGAGACCCAGTACTTC. Its protein product is CASSEQRSARETQYF. The chain uses TRBV25-1 and TRBJ2-5; D uncertain. Between the trimmed V and J ends, which lost 2 bases and 5 bases, there was a span of 15 bases. This CDR3 comprises 15 residues. Germline V CDR1 and CDR2: MGHDK, SYGVNS.

The rearrangement uses TRBV10-3 and TRBJ2-7; 7 nucleotides line up with TRBD1. CDR1 is ENHRY and CDR2 is SYGVKD in the germline V gene. J lost 3 bases, V lost 5 bases, and 7 bases had no gene match. There are 14 residues in the CDR3. The CDR3 here is CAISFSRDSYEQYF. In DNA form, the CDR3 reads TGTGCCATCAGTTTCTCCCGGGACAGCTACGAGCAGTACTTC.

This chain joins TRBV9 and TRBJ1-4; 11 bases are a match to TRBD1. Losses at the gene ends were 3 bases for V and 5 bases for J; bases not matched to a gene: 6. Germline lookup yields CDR1 SGDLS and CDR2 YYNGEE. The CDR3 is 16 amino acids. The CDR3 sequence is CASSEDRGRPNEKLFF. The CDR3 DNA follows: TGTGCCAGCAGCGAGGACAGGGGGCGTCCCAATGAAAAACTGTTTTTT.

J is TRBJ2-1 and V is TRBV27, with 15 nucleotides matching TRBD2. The trim removed 3 bases at V and 6 bases at J, leaving 12 bases unmatched. Per the germline V gene, CDR1 is MNHEY and CDR2 is SMNVEV (reference sequence). The CDR3 extends over 19 amino acids. The CDR3 sequence: CASSFSWTSGRAGSNEQFF. The CDR3 bases are TGTGCCAGCAGTTTTTCCTGGACTAGCGGGAGGGCCGGTTCCAATGAGCAGTTCTTC.

The chain carries TRBV5-1 and TRBJ2-7; perhaps TRBD1 as D (7 bases). The CDR3 contains 15 residues. Germline CDR1 SGHRS, CDR2 YFSETQ. The V end lost 5 bases, the J end lost 0 bases, and 15 bases lay between the germline ends. CDR3 DNA sequence: TGCGCCAGCAGTCGCGGGACAGTCGACTCCTACGAGCAGTACTTC. Its protein product is CASSRGTVDSYEQYF. Combining the CDR3 with reference TRBV5-1 and TRBJ2-7 gives the whole variable domain KAGVTQTPRYLIKTRGQQVTLSCSPISGHRSVSWYQQTPGQGLQFLFEYFSETQRNKGNFPGRFSGRQFSNSRSEMNVSTLELGDSALYLCASSRGTVDSYEQYFGPGTRLTVT.

The gene calls are TRBV7-6 and TRBJ1-1, with unresolved D. With 6 bases removed from V and 0 bases from J, the gap between germline ends came to 20 bases. The length of the CDR3 is 17 residues. Germline V gives CDR1 SGHVS, CDR2 FNYEAQ. This CDR3 reads CASSLHPAETLNTEAFF. In nucleotides, the CDR3 is TGTGCCAGCAGTTTACACCCGGCAGAGACTTTGAACACTGAAGCTTTCTTT.

The J gene is TRBJ2-5, the V gene TRBV27; TRBD2 might be the D (6 bases). V was clipped by 3 bases and J by 4 bases, with 21 bases between them. Germline CDR1 MNHEY, CDR2 SMNVEV (reference sequence). The CDR3 covers 17 residues. The CDR3 nucleotides are TGTGCCAGCAGTTTTTCCGGGACTCCAAATTATCGAGAGACCCAGTACTTC. It codes for CASSFSGTPNYRETQYF.

V usage is TRBV18 and J usage is TRBJ2-5; D is uncertain. Germline CDR1 reads KGHSH; CDR2 reads LQKENI. Trimming took 0 bases from V and 2 from J, leaving 7 bases between them. The CDR3 runs 14 residues. The CDR3 coding sequence is TGTGCCAGCTCACCACCGAACGGTCAAGAGACCCAGTACTTC. Protein: CASSPPNGQETQYF.

On this clone: At one boundary the junction diverges from the germline segment, which might be a read error. The chain uses TRBV27 and TRBJ2-5; 7 bases are shared with TRBD2. The CDR3 spans 15 residues. Germline CDR1 is MNHEY and CDR2 is SMNVEV (reference sequence). CDR3 amino acids: CATSWRWGGQETQYF. CDR3 sequence (DNA): TGTGCCACCAGTTGGCGGTGGGGAGGGCAAGAGACCCAGTACTTC.

This chain links TRBV28 with TRBJ1-3; 7 bases align to TRBD1. V shed 7 bases and J 2 bases; nucleotides not matched to a gene: 8. This CDR3 region has 15 residues. The germline V gene has CDR1 MDHEN and CDR2 SYDVKM. The CDR3 spells CASNPPQGAGNTIYF. The CDR3 coding sequence is TGTGCCAGCAACCCACCCCAGGGGGCTGGAAACACCATATATTTT.

V gene TRBV6-1 combines with J gene TRBJ2-6, with 7 bases that match TRBD1. CDR3 size: 19 residues. The junction had 8 bases not matched to a gene; V was cut back by 0 bases and J by 0 bases. The germline V gene encodes CDR1 MNHNS and CDR2 SASEGT. The CDR3 region is CASSEAGGALGSGANVLTF. The CDR3, as DNA: TGTGCCAGCAGTGAAGCAGGGGGCGCTCTGGGCTCTGGGGCCAACGTCCTGACTTTC.

This clone has a single count. The DNA of the CDR3 is TGTGCCAGCAGCGGGGTGACCTACGAGCAGTACTTC. It is translated as CASSGVTYEQYF. The rearrangement links TRBV28 to TRBJ2-7; TRBD2 might be the D (5 bases). Germline CDR1 MDHEN, CDR2 SYDVKM. V was shortened by 6 bases and J by 2 bases, with 8 bases between the two germline ends. The CDR3 is 12 residues long.

The rearrangement links TRBV9 to TRBJ2-5, with 8 bases that match TRBD2. The V and J ends lost 7 bases and 5 bases, in that order; junction bases with no gene match: 7. Germline-derived CDR1 and CDR2 are SGDLS and YYNGEE. The CDR3 has 13 amino acids. CDR3 sequence reads: CASRGAGAETQYF. The DNA of the CDR3 is TGTGCCAGCCGAGGAGCGGGAGCGGAGACCCAGTACTTC.

The J gene is TRBJ2-1, the V gene TRBV4-1, with TRBD2 matching 10 bases. CDR3 size: 19 residues. Trimming cost V 1 base and J 8 bases; bases outside gene matches: 17. In germline, CDR1 is MGHRA, CDR2 YSYEKL. CDR3 protein: CASSQVPASGSFLFDEQFF. CDR3 DNA sequence: TGCGCCAGCAGCCAAGTCCCGGCTAGCGGGAGTTTTCTCTTCGATGAGCAGTTCTTC.

The gene calls are TRBV30 and TRBJ2-3, with a possible D match to TRBD1 (5 bases). The germline V gene encodes CDR1 GTSNPN and CDR2 SVGIG (reference sequence). Trimming stripped 2 bases from V and 8 bases from J, with 11 bases between. The CDR3 runs to 12 residues. CDR3 region: CAWSSLQGTQYF. The DNA of the CDR3 is TGTGCCTGGAGTTCCCTGCAGGGTACGCAGTATTTT. The variable domain in full, completed from reference TRBV30 and TRBJ2-3, reads SQTIHQWPATLVQPVGSPLSLECTVEGTSNPNLYWYRQAAGRGLQLLFYSVGIGQISSEVPQNLSASRPQDRQFILSSKKLLLSDSGFYLCAWSSLQGTQYFGPGTRLTVL.

The chain combines TRBV7-2 with TRBJ2-1; possibly TRBD2 for D (6 bases). Looked up from germline, CDR1 is SGHTA and CDR2 is FQGNSA. CDR3 size: 13 residues. V dropped 6 bases and J dropped 5 bases, with 11 bases sitting between them. The CDR3 region is CASRKLADNEQFF. In DNA form, the CDR3 reads TGTGCCAGCAGAAAACTAGCCGACAATGAGCAGTTCTTC.

The chain is built from TRBV27 and TRBJ1-5, with TRBD1 matching 7 bases. The CDR3 contains 14 residues. V gave up 3 bases and J gave up 3 bases; unmatched junction bases: 2. Germline values: CDR1 MNHEY, CDR2 SMNVEV (reference sequence). CDR3 DNA sequence: TGTGCCAGCAGTTTGGACAGGTACAATCAGCCCCAGCATTTT. Translating gives CASSLDRYNQPQHF.

This clone was seen a few times. The chain has TRBV6-5 and TRBJ1-5; D gene unclear. Per germline, CDR1 MNHEY and CDR2 SVGAGI. V shed 4 bases and J shed 4 bases, with 2 bases lying between them. The CDR3 extends over 11 amino acids. The CDR3 protein is CASSSNQPQHF. For the CDR3, the DNA is TGTGCCAGCAGTTCGAATCAGCCCCAGCATTTT.

V gene TRBV7-9 combines with J gene TRBJ2-7, with a possible D match to TRBD1 (5 bases). The ends were cut back, 4 bases at V and 0 bases at J, with 13 bases in the middle. The CDR3 consists of 15 residues. Germline V CDR1 and CDR2: SEHNR, FQNEAQ (reference sequence). The chain's CDR3 is CASSSDSTYSYEQYF. Written as DNA, the CDR3 is TGTGCCAGCAGCTCTGACAGTACCTACTCCTACGAGCAGTACTTC.

The CDR3 region is CASSQDFGTGEGTQYF. The CDR3 coding sequence is TGTGCCAGCAGCCAAGATTTTGGGACAGGGGAGGGGACCCAGTACTTC. The chain is built from TRBV4-2 and TRBJ2-5, with TRBD1 matching 10 bases. Germline V lookup: CDR1 LGHNA, CDR2 YNFKEQ. The CDR3 is 16 amino acids. V trimming: 0 bases; J trimming: 7 bases; junction bases outside the gene matches: 8.

The chain joins TRBV18 to TRBJ2-1; tentatively, D is TRBD2 (5 bases). The CDR3 contains 15 residues. Germline values: CDR1 KGHSH, CDR2 LQKENI. V lost 0 bases, J lost 8 bases, and 14 bases lay in between. The DNA for the CDR3 is TGTGCCAGCTCACCACCGTCCCTGAGGGTCGATGAGCAGTTCTTC. Protein sequence: CASSPPSLRVDEQFF.

This clone was detected only a few times. V gene TRBV7-6 combines with J gene TRBJ2-1, with 8 bases matching TRBD1. This CDR3 spans 16 amino acids. Germline V gene sequence: CDR1 SGHVS, CDR2 FNYEAQ. Trimming at V came to 5 bases and at J to 6 bases, leaving 12 bases not matched to a gene. The CDR3 nucleotides read TGTGCCAGCAGCCGTCGGGACCAGGGGGCATCCAATGAGCAGTTCTTC. Translating it yields CASSRRDQGASNEQFF. Drawing the rest from reference TRBV7-6 and TRBJ2-1, the complete variable domain is GAGVSQSPRYKVTKRGQDVALRCDPISGHVSLYWYRQALGQGPEFLTYFNYEAQQDKSGLPNDRFSAERPEGSISTLTIQRTEQRDSAMYRCASSRRDQGASNEQFFGPGTRLTVL.

This clone was counted only a few times. V usage is TRBV6-5 and J usage is TRBJ1-2; 10 bases line up with TRBD1. The J segment lost 4 bases and the V segment lost 2 bases, leaving 7 bases of the junction unmatched. This CDR3 contains 16 residues. Germline values: CDR1 MNHEY, CDR2 SVGAGI. Written as DNA, the CDR3 is TGTGCCAGCAGTTACACGCGGACAGGGGGTGGCTATGGCTACACCTTC. Translation gives CASSYTRTGGGYGYTF.